Below are 10 T cell receptor beta chains sequenced from a single sample in a study of shared clonotypes between healthy human individuals. Using immunoSEQ multiplex PCR, the repertoire was profiled, and TCRdb retains in-frame clones only, with some absent. The profile shows about 680,000 clones, around 72% of them singletons. What was sequenced was memory CD4+ T cells sorted from blood. Subset meaning: CD45RA-negative fraction. These receptors all stem from a woman aged 25 to 39 in good health.

To note about this clone: This sample also contains other DNA sequences that code for the same CDR3. The V and J genes are TRBV28 and TRBJ1-5; D remains ambiguous. Germline-derived CDR1 and CDR2 are MDHEN and SYDVKM. V lost 3 bases and J 0 bases, leaving 0 bases between the germline ends. The CDR3 contains 12 residues. CDR3: CASSFSNQPQHF. CDR3 sequence (DNA): TGTGCCAGCAGTTTTAGCAATCAGCCCCAGCATTTT. Full variable domain (remainder filled in from reference TRBV28 and TRBJ1-5): DVKVTQSSRYLVKRTGEKVFLECVQDMDHENMFWYRQDPGLGLRLIYFSYDVKMKEKGDIPEGYSVSREKKERFSLILESASTNQTSMYLCASSFSNQPQHFGDGTRLSIL.

The V gene is TRBV11-2, the J gene TRBJ2-7; perhaps TRBD2 as D (6 bases). Germline V gene lookup returns CDR1 SGHAT and CDR2 FQNNGV. The V end lost 5 bases, the J end lost 0 bases, and 11 bases lay between the germline ends. The CDR3 totals 14 residues. The CDR3 spells CASSPERVSYEQYF. The CDR3 DNA reads TGTGCCAGCAGCCCTGAGCGGGTCTCCTACGAGCAGTACTTC. The full variable domain, in which reference TRBV11-2 and TRBJ2-7 provide the parts outside the CDR3, is EAGVAQSPRYKIIEKRQSVAFWCNPISGHATLYWYQQILGQGPKLLIQFQNNGVVDDSQLPKDRFSAERLKGVDSTLKIQPAKLEDSAVYLCASSPERVSYEQYFGPGTRLTVT.

This chain links TRBV6-6 with TRBJ2-3; D remains ambiguous. This CDR3 region has 16 residues. Germline lookup yields CDR1 MNHNY and CDR2 SVGAGI (reference sequence). The ends were cut back, 2 bases at V and 2 bases at J, with 14 bases in the middle. CDR3 loop: CASSYRAAQNTDTQYF. CDR3 in DNA: TGTGCCAGCAGTTACCGAGCCGCTCAAAACACAGATACGCAGTATTTT.

The chain is built from TRBV5-6 and TRBJ2-6; tentatively, D is TRBD2 (5 bases). CDR1 is SGHDT, CDR2 YYEEEE, per germline. The length of the CDR3 is 15 residues. Deletions cut 0 bases from V and 2 bases from J, with 6 bases between. CDR3 protein: CASSLAGTGANVLTF. CDR3 bases: TGTGCCAGCAGCTTGGCCGGGACTGGGGCCAACGTCCTGACTTTC.

This chain links TRBV7-7 with TRBJ2-1; D unclear. CDR3 length: 14 amino acids. The V end was cut by 5 bases, the J end by 3 bases, with 11 bases between. Germline V gene data show CDR1 as SSHAT and CDR2 as FNYEAQ (reference sequence). CDR3 sequence reads: CASSPTIGYNEQFF. The CDR3 coding sequence is TGTGCCAGCAGCCCCACGATCGGCTACAATGAGCAGTTCTTC.

This clone appeared a few times. The chain combines TRBV5-4 with TRBJ2-2; maybe TRBD2 (5 bases). The germline V and J ends were trimmed by 5 bases and 0 bases, with 14 bases remaining between them. Per germline, CDR1 SGHNT and CDR2 YYREEE (reference sequence). The CDR3 totals 16 residues. The CDR3 DNA reads TGTGCCAGCAGTTTTTATGGGAGAACGAACACCGGGGAGCTGTTTTTT. Encoded protein: CASSFYGRTNTGELFF. Variable domain in full (rest from reference TRBV5-4 and TRBJ2-2): ETGVTQSPTHLIKTRGQQVTLRCSSQSGHNTVSWYQQALGQGPQFIFQYYREEENGRGNFPPRFSGLQFPNYSSELNVNALELDDSALYLCASSFYGRTNTGELFFGEGSRLTVL.

This chain links TRBV6-5 with TRBJ1-4; D is uncertain. The CDR3 spans 13 residues. V lost 5 bases and J lost 3, with 7 bases in between. From germline, CDR1 is MNHEY and CDR2 SVGAGI. This CDR3 is CASSPRANEKLFF. In DNA, the CDR3 is TGTGCCAGCAGTCCTCGGGCTAATGAAAAACTGTTTTTT.

This clone is a singleton in its sample. The chain employs TRBV4-1 and TRBJ2-5; a possible D gene is TRBD2 (6 bases). Germline V CDR1 and CDR2: MGHRA, YSYEKL. Trimming pared 2 bases from V and 4 bases from J, leaving 17 bases between. The CDR3 totals 16 residues. In DNA form, the CDR3 reads TGCGCCAGCAGCCAACCCAGAGCGGGCCTAGGAGAGACCCAGTACTTC. Its translation: CASSQPRAGLGETQYF.

There are many counts of this clone. The chain is built from TRBV11-2 and TRBJ2-1, with 7 bases fitting TRBD1. With 5 bases clipped from V and 9 bases from J, the junction kept 16 bases outside the gene matches. Germline CDR1 is SGHAT and CDR2 is FQNNGV. The CDR3 is 16 residues long. The CDR3 here is CASSNPPGTDVREQFF. The CDR3 region has the DNA TGTGCCAGCAGCAACCCCCCCGGGACAGACGTCCGTGAGCAGTTCTTC.

V usage is TRBV6-5 and J usage is TRBJ1-1; D possibly corresponds to TRBD1 (6 bases). The CDR3 sequence is 14 residues long. The V gene lost 0 bases and the J gene lost 8 bases, with 13 bases spanning the gap. Germline V gives CDR1 MNHEY, CDR2 SVGAGI. The CDR3 DNA reads TGTGCCAGCAGTTACTCGGGGGGGCTCTCGGAAGCTTTCTTT. This gives the protein CASSYSGGLSEAFF.